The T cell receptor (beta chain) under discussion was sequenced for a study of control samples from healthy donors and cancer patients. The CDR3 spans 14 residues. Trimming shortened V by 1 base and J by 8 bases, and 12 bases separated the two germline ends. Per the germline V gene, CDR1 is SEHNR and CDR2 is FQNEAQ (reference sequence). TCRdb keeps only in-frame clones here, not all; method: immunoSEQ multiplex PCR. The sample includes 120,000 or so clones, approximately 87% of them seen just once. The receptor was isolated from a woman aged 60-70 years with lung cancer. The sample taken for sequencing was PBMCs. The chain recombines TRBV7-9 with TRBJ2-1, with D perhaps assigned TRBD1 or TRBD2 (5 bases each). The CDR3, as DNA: TGTGCCAGCAGCTTAGATAGTGTGGGGGATGAGCAGTTCTTC. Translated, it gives CASSLDSVGDEQFF.